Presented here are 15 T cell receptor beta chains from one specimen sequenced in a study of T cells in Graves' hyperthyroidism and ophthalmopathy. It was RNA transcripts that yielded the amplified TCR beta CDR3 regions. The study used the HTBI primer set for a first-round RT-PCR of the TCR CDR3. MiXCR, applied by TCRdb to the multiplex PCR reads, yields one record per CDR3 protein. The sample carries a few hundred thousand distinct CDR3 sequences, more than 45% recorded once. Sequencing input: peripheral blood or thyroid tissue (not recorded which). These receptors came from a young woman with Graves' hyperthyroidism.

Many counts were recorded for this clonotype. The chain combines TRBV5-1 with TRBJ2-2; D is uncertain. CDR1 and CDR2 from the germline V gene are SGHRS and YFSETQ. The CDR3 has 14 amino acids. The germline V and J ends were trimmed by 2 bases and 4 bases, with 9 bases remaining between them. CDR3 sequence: CASSFDISTGELFF. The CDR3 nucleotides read TGCGCCAGCAGCTTTGACATCTCCACCGGGGAGCTGTTTTTT.

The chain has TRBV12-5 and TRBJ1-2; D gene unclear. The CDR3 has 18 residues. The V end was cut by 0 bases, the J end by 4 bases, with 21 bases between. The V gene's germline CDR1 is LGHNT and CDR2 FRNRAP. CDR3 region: CASGLVRGRDDVTYGYTF. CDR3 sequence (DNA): TGTGCTAGTGGTTTGGTACGGGGTAGGGATGACGTAACCTATGGCTACACCTTC. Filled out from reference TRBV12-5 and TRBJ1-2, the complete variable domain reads DARVTQTPRHKVTEMGQEVTMRCQPILGHNTVFWYRQTMMQGLELLAYFRNRAPLDDSGMPKDRFSAEMPDATLATLKIQPSEPRDSAVYFCASGLVRGRDDVTYGYTFGSGTRLTVV.

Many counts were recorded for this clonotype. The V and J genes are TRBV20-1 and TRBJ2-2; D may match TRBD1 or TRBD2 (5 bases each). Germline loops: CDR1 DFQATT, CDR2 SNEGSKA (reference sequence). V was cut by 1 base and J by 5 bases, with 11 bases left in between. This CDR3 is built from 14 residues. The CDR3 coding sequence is TGCAGTGCTAGAGGCCTAGCAGGGACCGGGGAGCTGTTTTTT. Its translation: CSARGLAGTGELFF.

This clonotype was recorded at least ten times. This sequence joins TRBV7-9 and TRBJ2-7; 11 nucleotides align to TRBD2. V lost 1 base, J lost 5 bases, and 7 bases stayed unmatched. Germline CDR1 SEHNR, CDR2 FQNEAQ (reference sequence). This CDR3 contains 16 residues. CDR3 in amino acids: CASSLDTSGSLDEQYF. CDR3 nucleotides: TGTGCCAGCAGCTTAGATACTAGCGGGAGTCTAGACGAGCAGTACTTC.

In DNA form, the CDR3 reads TGTGCCAGCAGCTTGACGGGGGGAGTAGGGTCACCCCTCCACTTT. This gives the protein CASSLTGGVGSPLHF. This chain uses TRBV7-2 with TRBJ1-6; TRBD1 is a possible D gene (5 bases). The CDR3 loop spans 15 amino acids. Germline V gene sequence: CDR1 SGHTA, CDR2 FQGNSA. Trimming removed 3 bases at V and 10 bases at J, with 16 bases between. The complete variable domain, with remaining parts taken from reference TRBV7-2 and TRBJ1-6, reads GAGVSQSPSNKVTEKGKDVELRCDPISGHTALYWYRQSLGQGLEFLIYFQGNSAPDKSGLPSDRFSAERTGGSVSTLTIQRTQQEDSAVYLCASSLTGGVGSPLHFGNGTRLTVT.

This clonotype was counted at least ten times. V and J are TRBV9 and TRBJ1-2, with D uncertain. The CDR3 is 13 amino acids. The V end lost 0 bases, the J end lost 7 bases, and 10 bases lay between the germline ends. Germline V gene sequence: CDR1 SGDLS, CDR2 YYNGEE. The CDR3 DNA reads TGTGCCAGCAGCGTAGATCCCGAGAGTGGCTACACCTTC. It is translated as CASSVDPESGYTF.

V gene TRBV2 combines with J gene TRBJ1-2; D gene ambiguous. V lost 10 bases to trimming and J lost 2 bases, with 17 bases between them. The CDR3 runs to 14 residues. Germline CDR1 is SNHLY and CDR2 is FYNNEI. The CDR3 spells CAIPELAENYGYTF. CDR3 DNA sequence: TGTGCCATCCCGGAATTAGCGGAGAACTATGGCTACACCTTC. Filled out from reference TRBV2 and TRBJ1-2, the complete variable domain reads EPEVTQTPSHQVTQMGQEVILRCVPISNHLYFYWYRQILGQKVEFLVSFYNNEISEKSEIFDDQFSVERPDGSNFTLKIRSTKLEDSAMYFCAIPELAENYGYTFGSGTRLTVV.

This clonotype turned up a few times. The CDR3 nucleotides read TGTGCCAGCAGCCACATACTATTCCGGGACAGAGAAAGCAATCAGCCCCAGCATTTT. Translation gives CASSHILFRDRESNQPQHF. The chain uses TRBV7-2 and TRBJ1-5; 7 positions agree with TRBD1. The germline gives CDR1 SGHTA, CDR2 FQGNSA. V dropped 5 bases and J dropped 1; count of bases not matched to a gene: 17. The CDR3 runs to 19 residues.

The CDR3 DNA reads as TGTGCCAGCAGCTCAACTAGCGGGGGTGCCGGGGCCAACGTCCTGACTTTC. This gives the protein CASSSTSGGAGANVLTF. The chain uses TRBV7-9 and TRBJ2-6, with TRBD2 matching 11 bases. This CDR3 is built from 17 residues. V shed 4 bases and J 4 bases; nucleotides not matched to a gene: 6. CDR1 is SEHNR, CDR2 FQNEAQ, per germline (reference sequence).

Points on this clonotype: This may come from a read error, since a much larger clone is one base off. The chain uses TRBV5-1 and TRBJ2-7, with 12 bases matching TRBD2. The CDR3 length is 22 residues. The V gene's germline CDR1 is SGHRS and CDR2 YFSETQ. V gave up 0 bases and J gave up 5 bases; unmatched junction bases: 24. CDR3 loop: CASSLDGQPYIVTSGRTDEQYF. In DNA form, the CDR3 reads TGCGCCAGCAGCTTGGATGGACAGCCATATATCGTTACTAGCGGGAGGACGGACGAGCAGTACTTC.

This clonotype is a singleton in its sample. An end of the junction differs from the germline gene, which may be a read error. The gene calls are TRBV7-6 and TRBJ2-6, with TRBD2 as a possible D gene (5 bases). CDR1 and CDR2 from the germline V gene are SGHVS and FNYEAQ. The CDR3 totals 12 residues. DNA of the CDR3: TGTGCTAGCAGCCTAGCCGGGAACACTGAAGCTTTC. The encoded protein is CASSLAGNTEAF. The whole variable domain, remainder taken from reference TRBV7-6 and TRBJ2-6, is GAGVSQSPRYKVTKRGQDVALRCDPISGHVSLYWYRQALGQGPEFLTYFNYEAQQDKSGLPNDRFSAERPEGSISTLTIQRTEQRDSAMYRCASSLAGNTEAFGAGSRLTVL.

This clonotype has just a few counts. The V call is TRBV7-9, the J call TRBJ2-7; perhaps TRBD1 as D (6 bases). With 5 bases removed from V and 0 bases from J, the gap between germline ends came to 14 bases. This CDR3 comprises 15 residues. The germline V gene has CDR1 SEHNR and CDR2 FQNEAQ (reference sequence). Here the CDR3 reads CASSDRDKLSYEQYF. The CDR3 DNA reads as TGTGCCAGCAGCGACCGGGACAAACTCTCCTACGAGCAGTACTTC.

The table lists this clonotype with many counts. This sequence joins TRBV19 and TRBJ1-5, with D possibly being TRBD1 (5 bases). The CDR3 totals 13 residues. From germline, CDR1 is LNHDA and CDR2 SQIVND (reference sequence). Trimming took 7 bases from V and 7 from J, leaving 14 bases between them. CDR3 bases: TGTGCCAGTATGGGGGTGGGCGGGCAGCCCCAGCATTTT. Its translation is CASMGVGGQPQHF.

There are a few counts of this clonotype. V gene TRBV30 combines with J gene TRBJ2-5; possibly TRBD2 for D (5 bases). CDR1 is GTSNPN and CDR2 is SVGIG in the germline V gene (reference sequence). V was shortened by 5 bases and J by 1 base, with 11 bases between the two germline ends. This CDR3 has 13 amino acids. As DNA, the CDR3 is TGTGCCTGGGGACTGGAGATCCAAGAGACCCAGTACTTC. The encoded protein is CAWGLEIQETQYF.

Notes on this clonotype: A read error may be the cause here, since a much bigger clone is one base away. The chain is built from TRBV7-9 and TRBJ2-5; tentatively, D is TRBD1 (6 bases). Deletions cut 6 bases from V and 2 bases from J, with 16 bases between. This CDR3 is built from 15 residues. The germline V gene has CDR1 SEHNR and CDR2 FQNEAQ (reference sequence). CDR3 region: CASRRGARGQETQYF. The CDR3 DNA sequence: TGTGCCAGCAGGAGAGGGGCCAGGGGACAAGAGACCCAGTACTTC.